The rows below give T cell receptor beta chains drawn from one sample of a study of shared clonotypes between healthy human individuals. TCRdb keeps only in-frame clones here, not all; method: immunoSEQ multiplex PCR. This sample yields roughly 2 million clones, of which about 95% are seen a single time; 0.9% to 1.3% belongs to the top ten. Sequenced: naive CD8+ T cells sorted from blood. All receptors derive from a man aged 18 to 30 in good health. CDR3s include the opening cysteine and the closing phenylalanine or tryptophan. The D gene is left open where the match is weak. Some rows have no size entry. The others give once, few or many, or a class for an expanded clone.

d_call: .; v_call: TRBV28; j_call: TRBJ2-7; clone_size: .; cdr3_aa: CATTGTDSYEQYF; cdr3_nt: TGTGCCACCACCGGGACTGACTCCTACGAGCAGTACTTC
d_call: .; v_call: TRBV19; j_call: TRBJ1-5; clone_size: once; cdr3_aa: CASNTEGEGNQPQHF; cdr3_nt: TGTGCCAGTAATACCGAAGGGGAGGGCAATCAGCCCCAGCATTTT
d_call: .; v_call: TRBV9; j_call: TRBJ1-1; clone_size: .; cdr3_aa: CASSEGTGTEAFF; cdr3_nt: TGTGCCAGCAGCGAGGGGACGGGCACTGAAGCTTTCTTT
d_call: .; v_call: TRBV4-1; j_call: TRBJ1-5; clone_size: .; cdr3_aa: CASSQGFSNQPQHF; cdr3_nt: TGCGCCAGCAGCCAAGGGTTTAGCAATCAGCCCCAGCATTTT
d_call: TRBD1; v_call: TRBV4-3; j_call: TRBJ2-2; clone_size: .; cdr3_aa: CASSQEGTGGETGELFF; cdr3_nt: TGCGCCAGCAGCCAAGAGGGGACAGGGGGAGAAACCGGGGAGCTGTTTTTT
d_call: .; v_call: TRBV9; j_call: TRBJ2-1; clone_size: .; cdr3_aa: CASSEGDRVSYNEQFF; cdr3_nt: TGTGCCAGCAGCGAGGGAGACAGAGTGTCCTACAATGAGCAGTTCTTC
d_call: .; v_call: TRBV5-1; j_call: TRBJ2-2; clone_size: .; cdr3_aa: CASSSPDRRNTGELFF; cdr3_nt: TGCGCCAGCAGCTCGCCAGATCGACGGAACACCGGGGAGCTGTTTTTT
d_call: .; v_call: TRBV13; j_call: TRBJ2-3; clone_size: .; cdr3_aa: CASSLRGGSTDTQYF; cdr3_nt: TGTGCCAGCAGCTTAAGGGGGGGAAGCACAGATACGCAGTATTTT
d_call: .; v_call: TRBV7-9; j_call: TRBJ2-5; clone_size: once; cdr3_aa: CASSLLVVGSETQYF; cdr3_nt: TGTGCCAGCAGCTTATTGGTTGTCGGGTCAGAGACCCAGTACTTC
d_call: .; v_call: TRBV5-1; j_call: TRBJ2-1; clone_size: .; cdr3_aa: CASSLVLQGQSYNEQFF; cdr3_nt: TGCGCCAGCAGCTTGGTGCTCCAGGGACAATCCTACAATGAGCAGTTCTTC
d_call: TRBD1; v_call: TRBV2; j_call: TRBJ2-7; clone_size: .; cdr3_aa: CATPPRTGEGYEQYF; cdr3_nt: TGTGCCACTCCACCAAGGACAGGGGAGGGCTACGAGCAGTACTTC
d_call: .; v_call: TRBV6-6; j_call: TRBJ1-5; clone_size: once; cdr3_aa: CASSPGMGNQPQHF; cdr3_nt: TGTGCCAGCAGCCCAGGGATGGGCAATCAGCCCCAGCATTTT
d_call: TRBD2; v_call: TRBV7-2; j_call: TRBJ2-1; clone_size: .; cdr3_aa: CASSHLLGGRNEQFF; cdr3_nt: TGTGCCAGCAGCCACCTACTGGGCGGGAGAAACGAGCAGTTCTTC
d_call: TRBD1; v_call: TRBV2; j_call: TRBJ2-7; clone_size: .; cdr3_aa: CASRDRGSSYEQYF; cdr3_nt: TGTGCCAGCAGGGACAGGGGGAGCTCCTACGAGCAGTACTTC
d_call: TRBD1; v_call: TRBV9; j_call: TRBJ2-5; clone_size: .; cdr3_aa: CASSVTGEETQYF; cdr3_nt: TGTGCCAGCAGCGTAACAGGGGAAGAGACCCAGTACTTC
d_call: .; v_call: TRBV4-3; j_call: TRBJ1-6; clone_size: .; cdr3_aa: CASSQDRDSISYF; cdr3_nt: TGCGCCAGCAGCCAAGATAGAGACAGTATCTCCTACTTT
d_call: .; v_call: TRBV2; j_call: TRBJ1-2; clone_size: .; cdr3_aa: CASSEAGRNYGYTF; cdr3_nt: TGTGCCAGCAGTGAAGCGGGACGGAACTATGGCTACACCTTC
d_call: .; v_call: TRBV4-1; j_call: TRBJ1-1; clone_size: once; cdr3_aa: CASSQSQITEAFF; cdr3_nt: TGCGCCAGCAGCCAGTCACAGATCACTGAAGCTTTCTTT
d_call: .; v_call: TRBV27; j_call: TRBJ2-4; clone_size: few; cdr3_aa: CASSSFGIAKNIQYF; cdr3_nt: TGTGCCAGCAGTTCCTTTGGCATAGCCAAAAACATTCAGTACTTC
d_call: .; v_call: TRBV6-1; j_call: TRBJ1-6; clone_size: .; cdr3_aa: CASSESDGINSPLHF; cdr3_nt: TGTGCCAGCAGTGAGTCGGACGGAATAAATTCACCCCTCCACTTT
d_call: .; v_call: TRBV19; j_call: TRBJ1-5; clone_size: .; cdr3_aa: CASSIAHRADQPQHF; cdr3_nt: TGTGCCAGTAGTATAGCCCACAGGGCGGACCAGCCCCAGCATTTT
d_call: .; v_call: TRBV7-3; j_call: TRBJ2-1; clone_size: .; cdr3_aa: CASSFQGNEQFF; cdr3_nt: TGTGCCAGCAGCTTCCAGGGCAATGAGCAGTTCTTC
d_call: .; v_call: TRBV2; j_call: TRBJ2-2; clone_size: .; cdr3_aa: CASNSALMNTGELFF; cdr3_nt: TGTGCCAGCAATTCGGCACTAATGAACACCGGGGAGCTGTTTTTT
d_call: .; v_call: TRBV18; j_call: TRBJ1-1; clone_size: .; cdr3_aa: CASSPGRDEGAFF; cdr3_nt: TGTGCCAGCTCACCGGGCAGGGATGAAGGGGCTTTCTTT